This entry is about one T cell receptor beta chain. Clones were read by immunoSEQ multiplex PCR, and TCRdb kept only the in-frame ones, dropping some. The sample lists 100,000 to 150,000 clones; around 87% were seen once. The data are from a study of control samples from healthy donors and cancer patients. Germline V gene sequence: CDR1 SNHLY, CDR2 FYNNEI. Trimming removed 4 bases at V and 6 bases at J, with 15 bases between. This CDR3 comprises 14 residues. The chain carries TRBV2 and TRBJ2-5; D might be TRBD1 (6 bases). The receptor's source is a man between 60 and 70 years old in good health. Specimen: blood. The CDR3 region has the DNA TGTGCCAGCAGTGTGGCAGGGGAGAAACAGACCCAGTACTTC. It encodes CASSVAGEKQTQYF.